A selection of T cell receptor beta chains follows, all from one sample in a study of beta chain features in type 1 diabetes. Using immunoSEQ multiplex PCR, the repertoire was profiled, and TCRdb retains in-frame clones only, with some absent. The sample includes a few hundred thousand clones, approximately 16% of them seen just once. The material sequenced was naive CD4+ T cells from blood. The origin of the receptors is a woman under 30 in good health. The CDR3 runs from the conserved cysteine through the conserved F or W. A D gene is named only where the DNA matches it firmly. Rows may omit the clone size; those that give it use once, few, many or a size class.

D gene: TRBD2
clone size: few
V gene: TRBV23-1
J gene: TRBJ2-1
CDR3 protein: CASFTASGFRNEQFF
CDR3 DNA: TGCGCCAGCTTTACGGCTAGCGGATTTCGCAATGAGCAGTTCTTC

D gene: -
clone size: -
V gene: TRBV4-2
J gene: TRBJ2-5
CDR3 protein: CASSAEPASETQYF
CDR3 DNA: TGTGCCAGCAGCGCGGAACCCGCGTCGGAGACCCAGTACTTC

D gene: TRBD2
clone size: few
V gene: TRBV14
J gene: TRBJ2-7
CDR3 protein: CASSQGLAGGYEQYF
CDR3 DNA: TGTGCCAGCAGCCAGGGACTAGCGGGAGGCTACGAGCAGTACTTC

D gene: TRBD2
clone size: -
V gene: TRBV18
J gene: TRBJ2-1
CDR3 protein: CASSPKKGGSSYNEQFF
CDR3 DNA: TGTGCCAGCTCACCAAAGAAGGGCGGGAGTAGCTACAATGAGCAGTTCTTC

D gene: TRBD1
clone size: -
V gene: TRBV11-2
J gene: TRBJ1-2
CDR3 protein: CASSFRTGNYTF
CDR3 DNA: TGTGCCAGCAGCTTTCGGACAGGGAACTACACCTTC

D gene: -
clone size: few
V gene: TRBV25-1
J gene: TRBJ2-1
CDR3 protein: CASSEGQGQRFF
CDR3 DNA: TGTGCCAGCAGTGAAGGACAAGGGCAACGGTTCTTC

D gene: -
clone size: -
V gene: TRBV2
J gene: TRBJ1-5
CDR3 protein: CASSETGRTRQPQHF
CDR3 DNA: TGTGCCAGCAGTGAAACGGGGAGAACCAGGCAGCCCCAGCATTTT

D gene: -
clone size: few
V gene: TRBV30
J gene: TRBJ1-2
CDR3 protein: CAWSVLTGPRPGYTF
CDR3 DNA: TGTGCCTGGAGTGTACTTACAGGGCCCCGACCGGGCTACACCTTC

D gene: -
clone size: few
V gene: TRBV20-1
J gene: TRBJ2-1
CDR3 protein: CSASGENGRFF
CDR3 DNA: TGCAGTGCTAGCGGGGAGAACGGTCGGTTCTTC

D gene: TRBD1
clone size: -
V gene: TRBV5-4
J gene: TRBJ2-4
CDR3 protein: CAGHRGDIQYF
CDR3 DNA: TGTGCCGGTCACAGGGGCGACATTCAGTACTTC

D gene: TRBD2
clone size: -
V gene: TRBV5-1
J gene: TRBJ2-1
CDR3 protein: CASSLVSGLAENEQFF
CDR3 DNA: TGCGCCAGCAGCTTGGTTTCGGGACTAGCGGAAAATGAGCAGTTCTTC

D gene: TRBD1
clone size: few
V gene: TRBV27
J gene: TRBJ2-5
CDR3 protein: CASRLQGAGETQYF
CDR3 DNA: TGTGCCAGCAGGCTACAGGGGGCTGGGGAGACCCAGTACTTC

D gene: -
clone size: -
V gene: TRBV29-1
J gene: TRBJ1-3
CDR3 protein: CSVELRSGNTIYF
CDR3 DNA: TGCAGCGTTGAACTCCGGTCTGGAAACACCATATATTTT

D gene: -
clone size: -
V gene: TRBV21-1
J gene: TRBJ2-3
CDR3 protein: CASTLSPGQFTDTQYF
CDR3 DNA: TGTGCCAGCACCCTCAGTCCGGGACAGTTCACAGATACGCAGTATTTT

D gene: TRBD1
clone size: -
V gene: TRBV30
J gene: TRBJ1-2
CDR3 protein: CAWSVPATGKRGYTF
CDR3 DNA: TGTGCCTGGAGTGTACCGGCGACAGGGAAGCGTGGCTACACCTTC

D gene: TRBD2
clone size: few
V gene: TRBV5-5
J gene: TRBJ2-7
CDR3 protein: CASSLEASGWYEQYF
CDR3 DNA: TGTGCCAGCAGCTTGGAAGCTAGCGGGTGGTACGAGCAGTACTTC

D gene: -
clone size: few
V gene: TRBV19
J gene: TRBJ2-1
CDR3 protein: CASSIGVPNPTYNEQFF
CDR3 DNA: TGTGCCAGTAGTATAGGAGTTCCAAACCCTACCTACAATGAGCAGTTCTTC

D gene: -
clone size: few
V gene: TRBV15
J gene: TRBJ2-7
CDR3 protein: CATSRDEAPVTYEQYF
CDR3 DNA: TGTGCCACCAGCAGAGATGAGGCCCCGGTCACCTACGAGCAGTACTTC

D gene: TRBD2
clone size: few
V gene: TRBV5-1
J gene: TRBJ2-7
CDR3 protein: CASSFGGNYEQYF
CDR3 DNA: TGCGCCAGCAGCTTCGGGGGGAACTACGAGCAGTACTTC

D gene: -
clone size: few
V gene: TRBV30
J gene: TRBJ2-1
CDR3 protein: CAWSVLLAEQFF
CDR3 DNA: TGTGCCTGGAGTGTATTATTAGCGGAGCAGTTCTTC

D gene: -
clone size: -
V gene: TRBV20-1
J gene: TRBJ1-1
CDR3 protein: CSVGPPEAFF
CDR3 DNA: TGCAGTGTTGGGCCGCCTGAAGCTTTCTTT